This T cell receptor beta chain was obtained from a study of CD8 T cells in Susac syndrome. Random hexamers served to reverse transcribe about 0.45 to 1 ug RNA. TCR beta CDR3 was amplified by immunoSEQ multiplex PCR. This amplification extended across 54 Vbeta and 13 Jbeta segments. TCRdb itself ran the immunoSEQ multiplex PCR reads through MiXCR, one entry per CDR3 protein. The repertoire holds roughly 400,000 distinct CDR3 sequences, with approximately 85% as singletons. The authors carried out high-throughput sequencing of TCR beta. They applied it to CD8+ and CD4+ T cells obtained from blood. Trimming shortened V by 5 bases and J by 1 base, and 11 bases separated the two germline ends. The CDR3 has 15 residues. CDR1 and CDR2 (germline): MNHEY, SVGAGI.

The receptor was isolated from a human donor with multiple sclerosis. V gene TRBV6-5 combines with J gene TRBJ2-2, with TRBD1 as a possible D gene (6 bases). The sample consisted of CD8+ T cells from PBMCs. The CDR3 nucleotides are TGTGCCAGCAGTCGGACAGCTTTGAACACCGGGGAGCTGTTTTTT. It translates to CASSRTALNTGELFF.